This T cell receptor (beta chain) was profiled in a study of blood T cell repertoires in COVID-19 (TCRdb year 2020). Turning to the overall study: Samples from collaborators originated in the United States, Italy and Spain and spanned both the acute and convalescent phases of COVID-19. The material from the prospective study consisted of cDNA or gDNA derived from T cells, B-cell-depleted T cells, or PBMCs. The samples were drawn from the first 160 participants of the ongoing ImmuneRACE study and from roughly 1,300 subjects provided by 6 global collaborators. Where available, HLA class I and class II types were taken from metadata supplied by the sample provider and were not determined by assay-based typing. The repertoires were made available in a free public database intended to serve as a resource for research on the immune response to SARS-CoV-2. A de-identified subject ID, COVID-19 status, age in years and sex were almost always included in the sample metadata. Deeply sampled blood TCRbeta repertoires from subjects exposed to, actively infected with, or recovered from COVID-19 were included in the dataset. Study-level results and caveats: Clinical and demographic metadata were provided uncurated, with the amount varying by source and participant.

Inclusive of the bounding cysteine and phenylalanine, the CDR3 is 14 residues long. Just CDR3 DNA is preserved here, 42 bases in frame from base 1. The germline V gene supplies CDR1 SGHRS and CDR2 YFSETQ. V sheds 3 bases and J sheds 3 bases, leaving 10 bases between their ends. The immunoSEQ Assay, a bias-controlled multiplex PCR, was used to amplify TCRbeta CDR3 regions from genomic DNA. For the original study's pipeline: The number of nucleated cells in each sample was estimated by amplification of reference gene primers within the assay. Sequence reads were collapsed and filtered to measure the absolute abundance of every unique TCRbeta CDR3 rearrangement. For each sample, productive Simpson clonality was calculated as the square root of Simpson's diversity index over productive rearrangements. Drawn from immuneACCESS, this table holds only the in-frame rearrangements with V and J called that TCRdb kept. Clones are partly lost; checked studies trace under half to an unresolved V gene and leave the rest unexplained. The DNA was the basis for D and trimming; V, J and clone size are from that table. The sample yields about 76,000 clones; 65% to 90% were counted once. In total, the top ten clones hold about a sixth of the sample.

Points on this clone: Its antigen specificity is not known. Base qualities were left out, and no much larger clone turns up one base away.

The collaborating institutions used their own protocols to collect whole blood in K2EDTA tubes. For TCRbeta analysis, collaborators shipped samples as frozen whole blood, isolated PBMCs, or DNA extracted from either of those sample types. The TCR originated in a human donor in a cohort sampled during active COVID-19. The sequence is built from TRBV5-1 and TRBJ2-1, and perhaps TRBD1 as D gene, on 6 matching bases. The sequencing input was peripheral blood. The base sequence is TGCGCCAGCAGCTCAGGGGACCGCTACAATGAGCAGTTCTTC. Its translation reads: CASSSGDRYNEQFF.